The present T cell receptor (beta chain) was sequenced within a study of T-cell reconstitution after alpha-beta-depleted transplantation in children. Molecular barcoding with unique molecular identifiers was used for the TCRbeta library. Via MiXCR, TCRdb re-called the PCR reads, giving one row per CDR3 protein. The sample yields 450,000 to 700,000 distinct CDR3 sequences, around 27% seen once. The CDR3 spans 17 residues. Germline CDR1 is LGHNA and CDR2 is YNFKEQ. Trimming pared 0 bases from V and 5 bases from J, leaving 19 bases between. The study's findings and limits: As was reported, about two months after transplant, alpha-beta T cells came from several hundred expanded graft clones. It was newly produced T cells that mostly accounted for T-cell counts and diversity one year after transplant.

This clonotype was picked up a small number of times. Its antigen is undetermined. The clonotype originates from a boy in the first two years of life with Wiskott-Aldrich syndrome, due to receive a stem cell transplant. The chain links TRBV4-2 to TRBJ2-5, with TRBD2 as a possible D gene (6 bases). The source was PBMCs, collected before TCRalphabeta/CD19-depleted stem cell transplant. CDR3 protein: CASSQDLGRRPSETQYF. The CDR3 DNA is TGTGCCAGCAGCCAAGATCTCGGGAGAAGGCCTTCGGAGACCCAGTACTTC.